What follows describes a single T cell receptor (beta chain). Its target is unknown. This entry is derived from a study of vaccination and CD4 T cells after COVID-19. Regarding treatment: roughly 11-day PBMC culture with coronavirus spike peptide pools or control peptides (ViraFEST assay). The Oncomine TCR Beta short-read assay was applied to DNA of cultured CD4+ T cells. TCRdb re-called the PCR reads through MiXCR, storing one row per CDR3 protein. The repertoire holds about 21,000 distinct CDR3 sequences, with about 48% as singletons. V dropped 0 bases and J dropped 4 bases, with 12 bases sitting between them. In germline, CDR1 is DFQATT, CDR2 SNEGSKA (reference sequence). This CDR3 has 14 residues.

V gene TRBV20-1 combines with J gene TRBJ1-1, with a tentative D call TRBD1 (5 bases). The sample taken for sequencing was CD4+ T cells from blood, cultured in vitro. The source of this sequence is a human donor who had recovered from COVID-19. This CDR3 reads CSARDGVGGTEAFF. The CDR3 nucleotides read TGCAGTGCTAGAGATGGGGTTGGGGGCACTGAAGCTTTCTTT.